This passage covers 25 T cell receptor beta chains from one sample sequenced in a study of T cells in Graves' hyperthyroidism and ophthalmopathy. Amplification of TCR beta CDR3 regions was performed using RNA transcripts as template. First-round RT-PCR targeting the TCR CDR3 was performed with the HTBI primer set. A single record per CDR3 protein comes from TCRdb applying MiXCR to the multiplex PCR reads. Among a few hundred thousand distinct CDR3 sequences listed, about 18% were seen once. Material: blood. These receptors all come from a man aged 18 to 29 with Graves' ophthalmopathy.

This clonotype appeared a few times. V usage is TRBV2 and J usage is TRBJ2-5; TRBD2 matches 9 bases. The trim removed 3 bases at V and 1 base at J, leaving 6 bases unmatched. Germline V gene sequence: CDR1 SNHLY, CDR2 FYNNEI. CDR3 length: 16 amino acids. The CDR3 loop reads CASSELAGAPQETQYF. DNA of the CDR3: TGTGCCAGCAGTGAGTTAGCGGGGGCGCCCCAAGAGACCCAGTACTTC.

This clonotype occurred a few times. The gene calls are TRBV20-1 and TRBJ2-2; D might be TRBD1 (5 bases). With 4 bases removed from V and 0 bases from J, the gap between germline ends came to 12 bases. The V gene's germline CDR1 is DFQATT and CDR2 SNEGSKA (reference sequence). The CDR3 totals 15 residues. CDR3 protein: CSAKGRTTNTGELFF. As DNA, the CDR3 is TGCAGTGCTAAAGGCAGGACAACGAACACCGGGGAGCTGTTTTTT.

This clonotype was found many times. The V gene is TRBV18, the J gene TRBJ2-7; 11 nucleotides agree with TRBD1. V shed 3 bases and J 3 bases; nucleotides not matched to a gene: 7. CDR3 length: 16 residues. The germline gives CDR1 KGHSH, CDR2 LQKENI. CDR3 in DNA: TGTGCCAGCTCACCTTCGGGGACAGGGGGTGGCTACGAGCAGTACTTC. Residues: CASSPSGTGGGYEQYF.

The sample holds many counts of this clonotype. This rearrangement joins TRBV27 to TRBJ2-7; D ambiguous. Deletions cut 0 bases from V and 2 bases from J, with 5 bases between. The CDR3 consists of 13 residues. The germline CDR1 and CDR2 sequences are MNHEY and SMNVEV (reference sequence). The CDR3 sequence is CASSLSRTYEQYF. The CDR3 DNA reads TGTGCCAGCAGTTTATCACGGACCTACGAGCAGTACTTC.

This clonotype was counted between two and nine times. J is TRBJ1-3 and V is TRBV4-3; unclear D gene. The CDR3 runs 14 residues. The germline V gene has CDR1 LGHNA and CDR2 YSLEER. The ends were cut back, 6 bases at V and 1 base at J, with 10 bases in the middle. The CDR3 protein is CASRPPGSGNTIYF. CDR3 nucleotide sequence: TGCGCCAGCAGACCCCCCGGGTCTGGAAACACCATATATTTT.

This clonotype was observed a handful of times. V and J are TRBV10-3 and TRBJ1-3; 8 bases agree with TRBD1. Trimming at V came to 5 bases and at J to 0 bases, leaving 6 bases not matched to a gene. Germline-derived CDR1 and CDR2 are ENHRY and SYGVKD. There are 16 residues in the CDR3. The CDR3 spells CAISKTGADSGNTIYF. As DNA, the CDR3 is TGTGCCATCAGTAAGACAGGGGCCGACTCTGGAAACACCATATATTTT.

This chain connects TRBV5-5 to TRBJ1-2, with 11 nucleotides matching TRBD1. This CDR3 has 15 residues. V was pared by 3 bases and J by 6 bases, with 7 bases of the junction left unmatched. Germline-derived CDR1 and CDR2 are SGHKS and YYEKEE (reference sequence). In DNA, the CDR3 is TGTGCCAGCAGCTCACGGACAGGGGGCGCGAATGGCTACACCTTC. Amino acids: CASSSRTGGANGYTF.

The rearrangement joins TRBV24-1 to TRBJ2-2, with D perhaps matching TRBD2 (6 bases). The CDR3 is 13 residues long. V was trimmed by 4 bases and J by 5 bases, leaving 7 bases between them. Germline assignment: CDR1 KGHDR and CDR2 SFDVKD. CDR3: CATSESGTGELFF. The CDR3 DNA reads TGTGCCACCAGTGAGAGCGGGACCGGGGAGCTGTTTTTT.

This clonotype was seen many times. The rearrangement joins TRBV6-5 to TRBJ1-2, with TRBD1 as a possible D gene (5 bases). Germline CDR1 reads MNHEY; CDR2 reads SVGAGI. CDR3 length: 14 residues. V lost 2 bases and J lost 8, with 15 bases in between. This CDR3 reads CASSYGRGEGGYTF. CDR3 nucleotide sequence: TGTGCCAGCAGTTACGGCCGGGGGGAAGGGGGCTACACCTTC.

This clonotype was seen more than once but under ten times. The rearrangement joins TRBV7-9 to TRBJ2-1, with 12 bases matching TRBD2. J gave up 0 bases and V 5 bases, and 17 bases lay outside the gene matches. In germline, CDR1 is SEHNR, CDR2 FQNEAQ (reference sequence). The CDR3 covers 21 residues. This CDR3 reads CASSTDASGGALFSSYNEQFF. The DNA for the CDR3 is TGTGCCAGCAGCACAGATGCTAGCGGGGGGGCCCTTTTTAGCTCCTACAATGAGCAGTTCTTC.

The CDR3 DNA follows: TGTGCCAGCTCACCTTCGGGACAGCCTCTGAACACTGAAGCTTTCTTT. Encoded protein: CASSPSGQPLNTEAFF. This chain connects TRBV9 to TRBJ1-1, with 7 bases aligning to TRBD1. From germline, CDR1 is SGDLS and CDR2 YYNGEE. The CDR3 spans 16 residues. V was clipped by 7 bases and J by 0 bases; unmatched bases: 12.

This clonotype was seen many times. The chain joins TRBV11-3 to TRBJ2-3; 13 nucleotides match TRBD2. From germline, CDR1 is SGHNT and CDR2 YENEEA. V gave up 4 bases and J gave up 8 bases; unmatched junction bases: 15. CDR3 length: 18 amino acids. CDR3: CASSSGSLGLAGTSTQYF. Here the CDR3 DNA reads TGTGCCAGCAGCTCCGGCAGTTTGGGACTAGCGGGAACCTCTACGCAGTATTTT.

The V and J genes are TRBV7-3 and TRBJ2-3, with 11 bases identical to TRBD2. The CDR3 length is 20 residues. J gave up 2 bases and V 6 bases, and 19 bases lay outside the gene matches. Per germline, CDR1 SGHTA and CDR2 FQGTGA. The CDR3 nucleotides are TGTGCCAGCAGTCGGGACTCTAGCGGGGGGACCACCCAACCCACAGATACGCAGTATTTT. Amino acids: CASSRDSSGGTTQPTDTQYF.

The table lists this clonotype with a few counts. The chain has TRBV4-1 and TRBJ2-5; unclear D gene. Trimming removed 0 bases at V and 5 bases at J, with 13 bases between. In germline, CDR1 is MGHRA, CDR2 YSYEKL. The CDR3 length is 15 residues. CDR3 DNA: TGCGCCAGCAGCCAAGATCAGGCAACCCGGGAGACCCAGTACTTC. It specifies CASSQDQATRETQYF.

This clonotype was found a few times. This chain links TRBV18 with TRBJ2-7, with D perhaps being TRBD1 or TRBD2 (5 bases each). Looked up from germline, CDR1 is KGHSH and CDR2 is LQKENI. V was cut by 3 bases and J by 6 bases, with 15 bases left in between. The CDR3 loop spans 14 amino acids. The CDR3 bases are TGTGCCAGCTCACCCTCGGACGGGGCGGGCGAGCAGTACTTC. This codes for CASSPSDGAGEQYF.

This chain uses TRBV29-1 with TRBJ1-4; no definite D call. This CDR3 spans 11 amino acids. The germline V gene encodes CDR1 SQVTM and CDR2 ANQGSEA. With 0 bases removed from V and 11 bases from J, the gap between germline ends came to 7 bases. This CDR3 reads CSVEDLGKLFF. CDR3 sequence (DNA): TGCAGCGTTGAAGATCTGGGGAAACTGTTTTTT.

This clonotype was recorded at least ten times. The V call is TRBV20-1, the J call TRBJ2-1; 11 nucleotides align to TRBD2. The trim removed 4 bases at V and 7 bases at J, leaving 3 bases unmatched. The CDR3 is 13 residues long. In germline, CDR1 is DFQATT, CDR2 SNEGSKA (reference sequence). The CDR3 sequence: CSATGTSGNEQFF. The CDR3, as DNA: TGCAGTGCTACCGGGACTAGCGGAAATGAGCAGTTCTTC.

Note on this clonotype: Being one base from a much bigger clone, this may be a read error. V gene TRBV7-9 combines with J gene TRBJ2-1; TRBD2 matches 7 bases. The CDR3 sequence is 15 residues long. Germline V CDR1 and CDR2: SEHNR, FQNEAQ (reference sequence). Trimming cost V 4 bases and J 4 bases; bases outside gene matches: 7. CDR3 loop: CASSSGRGIYNEQFF. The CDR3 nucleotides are TGTGCCAGCAGCTCGGGGCGGGGGATTTACAATGAGCAGTTCTTC.

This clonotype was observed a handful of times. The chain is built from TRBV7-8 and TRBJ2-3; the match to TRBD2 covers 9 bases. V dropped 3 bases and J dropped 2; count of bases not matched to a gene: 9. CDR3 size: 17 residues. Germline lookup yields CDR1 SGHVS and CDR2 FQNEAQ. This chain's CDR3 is CASSFGGGAFFTDTQYF. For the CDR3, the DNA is TGTGCCAGCAGCTTTGGCGGGGGGGCCTTTTTCACAGATACGCAGTATTTT.

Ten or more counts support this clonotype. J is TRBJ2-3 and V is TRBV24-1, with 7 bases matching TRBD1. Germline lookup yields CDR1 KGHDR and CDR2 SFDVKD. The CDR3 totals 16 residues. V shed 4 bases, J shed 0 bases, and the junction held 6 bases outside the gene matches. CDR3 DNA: TGTGCCACCAGTGACTCCACAGGGGTGAGCACAGATACGCAGTATTTT. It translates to CATSDSTGVSTDTQYF.

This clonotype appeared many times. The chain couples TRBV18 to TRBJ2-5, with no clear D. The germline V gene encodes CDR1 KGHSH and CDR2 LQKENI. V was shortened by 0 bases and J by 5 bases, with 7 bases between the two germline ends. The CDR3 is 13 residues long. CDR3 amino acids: CASSPPGWETQYF. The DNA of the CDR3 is TGTGCCAGCTCACCACCAGGGTGGGAGACCCAGTACTTC.

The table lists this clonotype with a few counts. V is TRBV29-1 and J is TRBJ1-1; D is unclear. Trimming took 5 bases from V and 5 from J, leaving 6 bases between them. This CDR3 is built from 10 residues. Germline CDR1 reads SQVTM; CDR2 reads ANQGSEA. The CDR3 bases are TGCAGCGTTCGTGAAACTGAAGCTTTCTTT. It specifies CSVRETEAFF. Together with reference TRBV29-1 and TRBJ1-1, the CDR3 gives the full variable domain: SAVISQKPSRDICQRGTSLTIQCQVDSQVTMMFWYRQQPGQSLTLIATANQGSEATYESGFVIDKFPISRPNLTFSTLTVSNMSPEDSSIYLCSVRETEAFFGQGTRLTVV.

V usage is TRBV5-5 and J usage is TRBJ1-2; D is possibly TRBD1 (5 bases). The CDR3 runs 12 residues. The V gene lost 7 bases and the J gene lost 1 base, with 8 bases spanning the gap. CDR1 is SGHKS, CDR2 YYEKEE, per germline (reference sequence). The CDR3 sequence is CASRQINYGYTF. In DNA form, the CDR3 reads TGTGCCAGCCGACAGATTAACTATGGCTACACCTTC.

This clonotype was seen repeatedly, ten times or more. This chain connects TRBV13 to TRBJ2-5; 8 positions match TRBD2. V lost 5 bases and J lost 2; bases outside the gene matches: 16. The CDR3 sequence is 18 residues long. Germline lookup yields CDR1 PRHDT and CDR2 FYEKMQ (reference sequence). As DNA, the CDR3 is TGTGCCAGCAGCCTCTCCGGCGGGGCTAAGCGGGGGCAAGAGACCCAGTACTTC. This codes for CASSLSGGAKRGQETQYF.

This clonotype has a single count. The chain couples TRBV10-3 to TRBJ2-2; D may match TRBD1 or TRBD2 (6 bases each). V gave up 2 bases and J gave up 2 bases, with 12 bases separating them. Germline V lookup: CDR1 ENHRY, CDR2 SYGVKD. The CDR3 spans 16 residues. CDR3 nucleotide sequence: TGTGCCATCAGTGAGCGGGGGCGGATTAACACCGGGGAGCTGTTTTTT. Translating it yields CAISERGRINTGELFF.